A selection of T cell receptor beta chains follows, all from one sample in a study of T-cell memory formation after mild COVID-19. TCRdb analysed the 5' RACE reads with MiXCR anew, one entry per CDR3 protein. The table has 450,000 to 700,000 distinct CDR3 sequences, roughly 18% seen once. Sequenced input: PBMCs or a T cell subset sorted from them (not recorded which). These receptor sequences come from an adult woman who had mild COVID-19 (a few samples of this study predate the infection). Cell type and time point are not known. Each CDR3 is given with its conserved first and last residue. Each record gives: CDR3 DNA, CDR3 protein, V gene, clone size, D gene, J gene. A D gene is named only where the DNA matches it firmly. Size tells how often a clone was seen (once, few, many) or the class of an expanded clone, and some rows leave it out.

cdr3_nt: TGCGCCAGCAGCCCGACTAGTCTTAGGAGAGAAGAGACCCAGTACTTC
cdr3_aa: CASSPTSLRREETQYF
v_call: TRBV4-1
clone_size: NA
d_call: NA
j_call: TRBJ2-5

cdr3_nt: TGTGCCAGCAGCGAGGCAGTCTACAATGAGCAGTTCTTC
cdr3_aa: CASSEAVYNEQFF
v_call: TRBV9
clone_size: NA
d_call: NA
j_call: TRBJ2-1

cdr3_nt: TGTGCCAGCAGGACAACTAGCGGGGCCCTCACAGATACGCAGTATTTT
cdr3_aa: CASRTTSGALTDTQYF
v_call: TRBV12-3/TRBV12-4
clone_size: few
d_call: TRBD2
j_call: TRBJ2-3

cdr3_nt: TGTGCCAGCAGTAACAGGGAACGCAATGAGCAGTTCTTC
cdr3_aa: CASSNRERNEQFF
v_call: TRBV2
clone_size: NA
d_call: NA
j_call: TRBJ2-1

cdr3_nt: TGTGCCAGCAGCTTAGTGGCTAGCGGGGGGTCCGCCTACGAGCAGTACTTC
cdr3_aa: CASSLVASGGSAYEQYF
v_call: TRBV11-2
clone_size: once
d_call: TRBD2
j_call: TRBJ2-7

cdr3_nt: TGTGCCAGCAGCTTGGGCCCGATTAGCACTGGAAACACCATATATTTT
cdr3_aa: CASSLGPISTGNTIYF
v_call: TRBV5-4
clone_size: few
d_call: NA
j_call: TRBJ1-3

cdr3_nt: TGTGCCAGCAGCTTAGTTCGGGGGGCTCAGGATGAGCAGTTCTTC
cdr3_aa: CASSLVRGAQDEQFF
v_call: TRBV7-3
clone_size: NA
d_call: NA
j_call: TRBJ2-1

cdr3_nt: TGCAGTGCTAGAGAGTTCCAGGGGTTGCAAACCGGGGAGCTGTTTTTT
cdr3_aa: CSAREFQGLQTGELFF
v_call: TRBV20-1
clone_size: NA
d_call: NA
j_call: TRBJ2-2

cdr3_nt: TGCAGCGTCGGACAGGGGGCTGATCAGCCCCAGCATTTT
cdr3_aa: CSVGQGADQPQHF
v_call: TRBV29-1
clone_size: NA
d_call: TRBD1
j_call: TRBJ1-5

cdr3_nt: TGTGCCAGCAGTGCAGGGGGAGTTAACTATGGCTACACCTTC
cdr3_aa: CASSAGGVNYGYTF
v_call: TRBV6-5
clone_size: NA
d_call: TRBD1
j_call: TRBJ1-2

cdr3_nt: TGTGCCACCAGTGATTCTTGGGATACGCAGTATTTT
cdr3_aa: CATSDSWDTQYF
v_call: TRBV24-1
clone_size: few
d_call: NA
j_call: TRBJ2-3

cdr3_nt: TGTGCCAGCAGTTCTTGGGGCCAAGAGACCCAGTACTTC
cdr3_aa: CASSSWGQETQYF
v_call: TRBV27
clone_size: NA
d_call: NA
j_call: TRBJ2-5

cdr3_nt: TGCGCCAGCAGCCAAGATTCAGGGGTCAGGTCACCCCTCCACTTT
cdr3_aa: CASSQDSGVRSPLHF
v_call: TRBV4-1
clone_size: few
d_call: NA
j_call: TRBJ1-6

cdr3_nt: TGTGCCAGCAGCGTTAGCGGGGACACTGAAGCTTTCTTT
cdr3_aa: CASSVSGDTEAFF
v_call: TRBV9
clone_size: NA
d_call: NA
j_call: TRBJ1-1

cdr3_nt: TGTGCCACCAGTGACCTCGAGACAGGGGACGAGCAGTACTTC
cdr3_aa: CATSDLETGDEQYF
v_call: TRBV24-1
clone_size: few
d_call: TRBD1
j_call: TRBJ2-7

cdr3_nt: TGTGCCAGCAGCCGGATGGGACAGTATAATTCACCCCTCCACTTT
cdr3_aa: CASSRMGQYNSPLHF
v_call: TRBV4-2
clone_size: few
d_call: TRBD1
j_call: TRBJ1-6

cdr3_nt: TGCAGCGTTGAAGATCCGGGGCAGGGAGCTTTCTTT
cdr3_aa: CSVEDPGQGAFF
v_call: TRBV29-1
clone_size: NA
d_call: NA
j_call: TRBJ1-1

cdr3_nt: TGTGCCAGCAGTTCCCACCGAGACAAGACGTGGGAGCAGTACTTC
cdr3_aa: CASSSHRDKTWEQYF
v_call: TRBV6-2/TRBV6-3
clone_size: few
d_call: NA
j_call: TRBJ2-7

cdr3_nt: TGTGCCAGCAGCCCGACAGGCCTCGGGCACATTCAGTACTTC
cdr3_aa: CASSPTGLGHIQYF
v_call: TRBV3-1
clone_size: few
d_call: NA
j_call: TRBJ2-4

cdr3_nt: TGCAGTGCTAGGCCGGGACAGGGACTTTTCGGCACAGATACGCAGTATTTT
cdr3_aa: CSARPGQGLFGTDTQYF
v_call: TRBV20-1
clone_size: NA
d_call: TRBD1
j_call: TRBJ2-3

cdr3_nt: TGTGCCAGCAGTTTGATCAGGGGGAACACTGAAGCTTTCTTT
cdr3_aa: CASSLIRGNTEAFF
v_call: TRBV27
clone_size: few
d_call: NA
j_call: TRBJ1-1

cdr3_nt: TGTGCCAGCAGTTTATCGGGACTAGTGGTGACCCAGTACTTC
cdr3_aa: CASSLSGLVVTQYF
v_call: TRBV27
clone_size: NA
d_call: TRBD2
j_call: TRBJ2-5

cdr3_nt: TGCGCCAGCAGCCCTGGAGGGACAAGGGAGACCCAGTACTTC
cdr3_aa: CASSPGGTRETQYF
v_call: TRBV5-1
clone_size: many
d_call: NA
j_call: TRBJ2-5

cdr3_nt: TGTGCCAGCAGTGAGGCGACAGGTAGGAGCTCCTACGAGCAGTACTTC
cdr3_aa: CASSEATGRSSYEQYF
v_call: TRBV2
clone_size: few
d_call: NA
j_call: TRBJ2-7

cdr3_nt: TGCAGTGCTAGAGCGGAGCGGGAGGGTTCCTACGAGCAGTACTTC
cdr3_aa: CSARAEREGSYEQYF
v_call: TRBV20-1
clone_size: few
d_call: TRBD2
j_call: TRBJ2-7

cdr3_nt: TGCGCCAGCCGGCGGACTAGCGGGATTCTCGATGAGCAGTTCTTC
cdr3_aa: CASRRTSGILDEQFF
v_call: TRBV5-1
clone_size: many
d_call: TRBD2
j_call: TRBJ2-1

cdr3_nt: TGTGCCACCAGCAGACTTCGAGGAACTAGCGGCAACAATGAGCAGTTCTTC
cdr3_aa: CATSRLRGTSGNNEQFF
v_call: TRBV15
clone_size: NA
d_call: TRBD2
j_call: TRBJ2-1

cdr3_nt: TGTGCCAGCAGTAGAAAGGAGGGGCGAAACACCGGGGAGCTGTTTTTT
cdr3_aa: CASSRKEGRNTGELFF
v_call: TRBV2
clone_size: once
d_call: NA
j_call: TRBJ2-2